This T cell receptor beta chain was found in a study of blood T cell repertoires in COVID-19. Germline V CDR1 and CDR2: SEHNR, FQNEAQ (reference sequence). The CDR3 is 17 residues long. The V segment lost 4 bases and the J segment 3 bases; nucleotides outside the gene matches: 8. Some clones are missing from TCRdb's copy, which holds only in-frame ones; the method was immunoSEQ multiplex PCR. This sample has about 260,000 clones, with less than 90% found just once. Those enrolled, adults aged 18 to 89 years, came from 25 or so US areas. The V gene is TRBV7-9, the J gene TRBJ2-1; 11 nucleotides match TRBD2. The TCR originated in a woman in her forties or fifties who had recovered from COVID-19. Sequencing used PBMCs or T cells enriched from blood (not recorded which). DNA of the CDR3: TGTGCCAGCAGCTCACCGGGACTAGCGGAATTCTACAATGAGCAGTTCTTC. It codes for CASSSPGLAEFYNEQFF.